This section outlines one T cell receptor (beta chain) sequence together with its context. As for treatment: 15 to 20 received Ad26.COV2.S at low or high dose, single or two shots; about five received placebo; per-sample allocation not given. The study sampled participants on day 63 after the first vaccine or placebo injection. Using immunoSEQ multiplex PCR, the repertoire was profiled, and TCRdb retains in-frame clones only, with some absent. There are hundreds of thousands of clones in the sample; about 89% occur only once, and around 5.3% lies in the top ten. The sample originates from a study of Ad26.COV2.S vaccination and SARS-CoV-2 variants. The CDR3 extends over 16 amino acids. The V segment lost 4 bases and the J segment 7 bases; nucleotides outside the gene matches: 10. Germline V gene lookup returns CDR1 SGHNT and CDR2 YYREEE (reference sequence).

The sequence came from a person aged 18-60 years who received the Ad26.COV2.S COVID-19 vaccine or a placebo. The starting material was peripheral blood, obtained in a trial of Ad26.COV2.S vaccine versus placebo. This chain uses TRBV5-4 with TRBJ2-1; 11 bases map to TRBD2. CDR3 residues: CASSRTGTSGRNEQFF. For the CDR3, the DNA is TGTGCCAGCAGCAGAACCGGGACTAGCGGTCGGAATGAGCAGTTCTTC.